The 13 T cell receptor beta chains below all came from one sample that was sequenced in a study of T-cell reconstitution after alpha-beta-depleted transplantation in children. Preparation of the TCRbeta library used unique molecular identifiers. TCRdb re-called the PCR reads with MiXCR, one entry per CDR3 protein. The data hold 15,000 to 20,000 distinct CDR3 sequences, with roughly 12% observed a single time. The material sequenced was PBMCs, mostly from graft donor cells, taken 180 days after TCRalphabeta/CD19-depleted stem cell transplant. The receptors here all came from a boy younger than two who had a stem cell transplant for Wiskott-Aldrich syndrome, so the T cells may come from the graft donor.

This clonotype was recorded at least ten times. This rearrangement joins TRBV24-1 to TRBJ2-2; 8 bases fit TRBD1. Germline-derived CDR1 and CDR2 are KGHDR and SFDVKD. V shed 4 bases and J 9 bases; nucleotides not matched to a gene: 9. The CDR3 has 15 amino acids. The CDR3, as DNA: TGTGCCACCAGTGACCGCGACAGGGGCCGCCGGGAGCTGTTTTTT. Amino acids: CATSDRDRGRRELFF.

This clonotype was found many times. The chain carries TRBV6-2 or TRBV6-3 and TRBJ2-7; the match to TRBD1 covers 10 bases. From germline, CDR1 is MNHEY and CDR2 SVGEGT. The CDR3 totals 15 residues. Trimming cost V 2 bases and J 5 bases; bases outside gene matches: 6. This CDR3 reads CASSYPTGGRDEQYF. The CDR3 DNA is TGTGCCAGCAGTTACCCGACAGGGGGCAGGGACGAGCAGTACTTC.

A few counts support this clonotype. The genes are TRBV7-9 and TRBJ1-1, with D perhaps matching TRBD1 (6 bases). Trimming stripped 4 bases from V and 1 base from J, with 7 bases between. CDR1 SEHNR and CDR2 FQNEAQ come from the germline V gene (reference sequence). The CDR3 contains 13 residues. The CDR3 region is CASSWGQNTEAFF. The CDR3 DNA is TGTGCCAGCAGCTGGGGACAGAACACTGAAGCTTTCTTT.

A word on this clonotype: Compared with germline, one end of the junction differs, possibly owing to a read error. The chain has TRBV7-9 and TRBJ1-1; the D is unclear. CDR3 length equals 14 residues. CDR1 SEHNR and CDR2 FQNEAQ come from the germline V gene (reference sequence). The DNA of the CDR3 is TGTGCCAGCAGCCCCCCCCAATCGAACACTGAAGGTTTCTTT. Its translation is CASSPPQSNTEGFF.

This clonotype was counted only a few times. The chain links TRBV5-6 to TRBJ2-1; 11 positions agree with TRBD2. CDR1 and CDR2 (germline): SGHDT, YYEEEE. CDR3 length: 16 residues. Losses at the gene ends were 0 bases for V and 10 bases for J; bases not matched to a gene: 9. Here the CDR3 reads CASSLDRSGRAGEQFF. In nucleotides, the CDR3 is TGTGCCAGCAGCTTGGATCGTAGCGGGAGGGCAGGAGAGCAGTTCTTC.

The chain employs TRBV6-2 or TRBV6-3 and TRBJ1-5; TRBD1 is a possible D gene (5 bases). This CDR3 contains 16 residues. The V and J ends lost 0 bases and 2 bases respectively, with 11 bases between them. CDR1 is MNHEY, CDR2 SVGEGT, per germline. The DNA of the CDR3 is TGTGCCAGCAGTTACTCGGGGGGAGGCGGCAATCAGCCCCAGCATTTT. Translated, it gives CASSYSGGGGNQPQHF.

In this sample, this clonotype turned up once. The genes are TRBV7-2 and TRBJ1-5; D is possibly TRBD1 (5 bases). Trimming cost V 1 base and J 14 bases, with 15 bases left between them. The germline V gene encodes CDR1 SGHTA and CDR2 FQGNSA. CDR3 length: 13 residues. CDR3 loop: CASSLDEDTQEHF. In DNA, the CDR3 is TGTGCCAGCAGCTTAGATGAGGACACTCAAGAGCATTTT.

J is TRBJ2-1 and V is TRBV30; the D is unclear. Germline V CDR1 and CDR2: GTSNPN, SVGIG (reference sequence). The CDR3 has 11 residues. V was cut by 4 bases and J by 11 bases, with 12 bases left in between. CDR3 DNA sequence: TGTGCCTGGACCCATTGGGAAAAGCAGTTCTTC. Residues: CAWTHWEKQFF.

This clonotype was seen a handful of times. The chain is built from TRBV7-9 and TRBJ2-2; 9 positions match TRBD1. J lost 3 bases, V lost 4 bases, and 3 bases had no gene match. The CDR3 is 15 residues long. Germline lookup yields CDR1 SEHNR and CDR2 FQNEAQ (reference sequence). The CDR3 spells CASSSQGAHTGELFF. Written as DNA, the CDR3 is TGTGCCAGCAGCTCACAGGGGGCCCACACCGGGGAGCTGTTTTTT.

This clonotype was recorded at least ten times. The chain joins TRBV10-1 to TRBJ2-6; TRBD2 is a possible D gene (5 bases). CDR1 and CDR2 (germline): WNHNN, SYGVQD (reference sequence). Trimming cost V 5 bases and J 4 bases, with 15 bases left between them. This CDR3 spans 16 amino acids. CDR3 amino acids: CASSSGPSGGANVLTF. The CDR3 coding sequence is TGCGCCAGCAGTTCCGGACCCAGCGGAGGGGCCAACGTCCTGACTTTC.

This clonotype was seen only a few times. V usage is TRBV5-4 and J usage is TRBJ1-4; D is unclear. The germline V gene has CDR1 SGHNT and CDR2 YYREEE (reference sequence). This CDR3 is 15 amino acids long. V was shortened by 4 bases and J by 0 bases, with 10 bases between the two germline ends. CDR3 sequence reads: CASSLGDATNEKLFF. Here the CDR3 DNA reads TGTGCCAGCAGCCTTGGCGATGCAACTAATGAAAAACTGTTTTTT. The full variable domain, in which reference TRBV5-4 and TRBJ1-4 provide the parts outside the CDR3, is ETGVTQSPTHLIKTRGQQVTLRCSSQSGHNTVSWYQQALGQGPQFIFQYYREEENGRGNFPPRFSGLQFPNYSSELNVNALELDDSALYLCASSLGDATNEKLFFGSGTQLSVL.

Comments on this clonotype: The junction shows a germline mismatch at one end, possibly a read error. The chain combines TRBV3-1 with TRBJ2-5; 9 bases are a match to TRBD2. CDR1 LGHDT and CDR2 YNNKEL come from the germline V gene (reference sequence). This CDR3 has 18 residues. Written as DNA, the CDR3 is TGTGCCAGCACCCAAGAGGGAAGGGGCGGGAGGGCCTCGGAGACCCAGTACTTC. Protein: CASTQEGRGGRASETQYF.

The chain is built from TRBV19 and TRBJ1-1; a possible D gene is TRBD1 (5 bases). The CDR3 has 12 residues. The germline gives CDR1 LNHDA, CDR2 SQIVND (reference sequence). Trimming removed 5 bases from V and 5 bases from J, with 9 bases in between. CDR3 bases: TGTGCCAGTAGTTTCCGGGGGACTGAAGCTTTCTTT. It encodes CASSFRGTEAFF.